This T cell receptor beta chain was captured in a study of T cells in Graves' hyperthyroidism and ophthalmopathy (dated by TCRdb to the late 2010s). At the level of the whole study: Peripheral blood was collected at initial diagnosis, before any treatment. TCR V-J signatures able to tell the groups apart were searched for in a discovery cohort of 100 patients, of whom about 40 had Graves' ophthalmopathy and some 60 had stable Graves' hyperthyroidism. Prospective prediction of ophthalmopathy was tested in an independent validation cohort consisting of roughly 20 hyperthyroidism patients and some 15 patients who later progressed to ophthalmopathy. The 100 discovery patients were randomly divided into training and test sets at a 7:3 ratio. In addition, the study compared T-cell repertoires in thyroid tissue and in blood from roughly six Graves' hyperthyroidism patients. Following sampling, methimazole starting at 30 mg daily was given to hyperthyroidism patients, and high-dose intravenous methylprednisolone was given to ophthalmopathy patients. The paper describes TCR Vbeta CDR3 sequencing of around 130 peripheral blood samples, made up of fewer than 50 ophthalmopathy patients, around 78 hyperthyroidism patients and roughly 17 progressor patients. General findings and caveats noted by the study authors: A model built on a 13 V-J signature distinguished ophthalmopathy from stable hyperthyroidism, reaching roughly 88% sensitivity and about 81% specificity in cross-validation and 80%/75% in testing. No statistical method was used to set the sample size in advance, and investigators knew the group allocation. Most expanded thyroid clonotypes (frequency above 0.001) were also detected in blood, a finding suggesting that blood repertoires may reflect thyroid immune responses. In validation, progression to ophthalmopathy was predicted by the model with approximately 67% sensitivity and nearly 75% specificity, a median of 6.5 months before onset.

Stable Graves' hyperthyroidism was defined as the absence of progression to ophthalmopathy over 18 months of follow-up. The hyperthyroidism patients were between 18 and 65 years old and newly diagnosed, with a disease duration of less than 2 months. Any patient with an uncontrolled infection, another autoimmune disease, pregnancy or lactation was excluded. Diagnoses were established on the basis of clinical symptoms, serum thyroxine and TRAb, thyroid ultrasound, and orbital computed tomography. PBMCs were isolated from about 9.2 ml of fresh peripheral blood by Ficoll-Paque density gradient centrifugation. Trizol reagent was used to extract total RNA, and RNA quality was then checked on an Agilent 2100 Bioanalyzer. Amplification of TCR beta CDR3 regions was carried out from RNA transcripts. A first-round RT-PCR of the TCR CDR3 used the HTBI primer set with the Qiagen OneStep RT-PCR kit. Libraries were constructed in a second round of multiplex PCR, after which size selection and purification were performed. The libraries were sequenced on an Illumina HiSeq2000 using paired-end 100 bp reads. The source study handled its data this way. SOAPnuke was used to process the raw data, throwing out any read that contained adapters or uncalled bases, had a mean Phred below 15, or lacked an exact constant-primer or identifier match. COPE v1.2.5 was used to merge the high-quality paired reads, and each unique nucleotide sequence was defined as a clonotype. MiTCR v1.1 was used to align clonotypes to the IMGT TRBV, TRBD and TRBJ reference segments. The analysis included only V-J combinations with a frequency above 0.0001, which together covered around 99% of the repertoires. A TCS score was defined as the ratio between F50 (clonal expansion) and ExV (chaos), using BLOSUM62-based TCRdist between CDR3 peptides within each V-J. Welch's t-statistics and random forest reduced around 510 V-J features to 13, which were used in a naive Bayes classifier (R e1071). TCRdb applied fastp at Q25 and MiXCR to the public reads, then kept only in-frame beta chains. Rows are combined by CDR3 protein, so each entry shows the most common genes and DNA. None of the V and J calls come from the authors' own analysis; TCRdb made them. For this sample the table gives around 300,000 distinct CDR3 sequences, of which about 15% were detected only once. Just under 25% of the sample rests with the top ten.

Based on the germline V gene, the CDR1 and CDR2 sequences are SGHRS and YFSETQ. The CDR3 runs 13 amino acids, cysteine and phenylalanine included. Kept here is only the CDR3 DNA, which spans 39 bases and is read in frame from base 1. Many counts were recorded for this clonotype. Its target antigen remains unknown. The junction shows a germline mismatch at one end, possibly a read error. The sequence came from a woman aged 25 to 39 with Graves' hyperthyroidism. The sequenced sample consisted of blood. This sequence uses TRBV5-1 and TRBJ2-3; there is no confident call for the D gene. The bases are TGCGCCAGCAGATTCGACCCCACAAATACGCAGTATTTT. This yields the protein CASRFDPTNTQYF.